This TCR beta chain was recorded in a study of T cell clonotyping in hematopoietic cell transplantation. Study context: Recipient samples before transplant were obtained post-cytoreduction. Findings and caveats of the study: Recipient TCR diversity dropped after transplant; expanded clonotypes rose from day 30 to 180. No sorting was done, leaving CD4 and CD8 contributions mixed.

Time point indicated: recipient sample about 28 days before transplant, after cytoreduction. To note about this clone: Its specificity is unknown.

Sequencing was performed with immunoSEQ multiplex PCR; in TCRdb, only in-frame clones are kept and a portion is missing. Found here are approximately 9,000 clones, 87% of them singletons; the top ten hold roughly 30%. The source is a woman aged 55-70 years with acute myeloid leukemia. Some clones in this sample may be carry-over from other donors' samples. Source: peripheral blood mononuclear cells, taken before stem cell transplant.

The CDR3 region is CASSLAPMDRSYEQYF. CDR3 sequence (DNA): TGCGCCAGCAGCTTGGCCCCTATGGACAGGAGCTACGAGCAGTACTTC. V and J are TRBV5-1 and TRBJ2-7; 7 positions match TRBD1. The trim removed 0 bases at V and 3 bases at J, leaving 9 bases unmatched. Germline assignment: CDR1 SGHRS and CDR2 YFSETQ. The CDR3 has 16 residues.